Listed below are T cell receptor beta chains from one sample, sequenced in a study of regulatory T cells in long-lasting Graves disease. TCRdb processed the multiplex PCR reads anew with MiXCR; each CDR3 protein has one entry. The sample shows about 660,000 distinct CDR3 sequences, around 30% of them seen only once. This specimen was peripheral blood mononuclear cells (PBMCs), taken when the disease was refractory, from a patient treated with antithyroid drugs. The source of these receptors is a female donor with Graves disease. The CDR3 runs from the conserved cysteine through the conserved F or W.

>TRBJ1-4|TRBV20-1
CSATLTTNEKLFF
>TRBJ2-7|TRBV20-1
CSASVAYEQYF
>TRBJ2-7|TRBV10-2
CASRGLGTYEQYF
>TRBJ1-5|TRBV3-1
CASSQAGDQPQHF
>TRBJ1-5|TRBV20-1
CSALLGGSVLQPQHF
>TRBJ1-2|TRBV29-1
CSVVERGTNYGYTF
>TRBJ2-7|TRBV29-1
CSVTLTGDEQYF
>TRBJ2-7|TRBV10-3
CAITRDSSGEQYF
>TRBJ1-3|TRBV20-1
CSARETGPGNTIYF
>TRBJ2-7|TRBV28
CASRRSVGSTLGEQYF
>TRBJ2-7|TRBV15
CATSMRGGLAVISYEQYF
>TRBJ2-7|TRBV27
CASSLSREPYEQYF
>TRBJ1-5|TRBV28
CASSSGTGVHQPQHF
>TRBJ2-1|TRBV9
CASSEGLFYNEQFF
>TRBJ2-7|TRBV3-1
CASSTDRSEQYF
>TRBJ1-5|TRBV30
CAWSENSNQPQHF
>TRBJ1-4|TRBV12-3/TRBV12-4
CASTLSKGPTNEKLFF
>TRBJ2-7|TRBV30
CAWSSGAVYEQYF
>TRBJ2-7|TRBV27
CASSWGSGGRGYEQYF
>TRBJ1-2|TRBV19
CASSGGGFDYGYTF
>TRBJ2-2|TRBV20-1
CSASKLAGGTGELFF
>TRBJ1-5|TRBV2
CASSENREWPQHF
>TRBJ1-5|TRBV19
CASRTQGADQPQHF
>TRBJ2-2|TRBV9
CASSVVDRRGTGELFF
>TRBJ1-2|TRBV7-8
CASSPRGGLNYGYTF
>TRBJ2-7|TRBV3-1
CASSQVQGPYEQYF
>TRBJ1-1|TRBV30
CAWSDGLGSTEAFF
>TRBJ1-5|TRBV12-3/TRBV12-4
CASTGGGRAQPQHF
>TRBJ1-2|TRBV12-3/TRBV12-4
CASSILDYGYTF
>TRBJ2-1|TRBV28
CASRNRGTSSYNEQFF